The T cell receptor (beta chain) under discussion was sequenced for a study of control samples from healthy donors and cancer patients. Assay: immunoSEQ multiplex PCR; the TCRdb copy retains only in-frame clones and omits some. Of roughly 100,000 clones detected, 83% appear once; the ten largest clones hold roughly 13%. V gave up 5 bases and J gave up 8 bases, with 15 bases separating them. This CDR3 spans 13 amino acids. CDR1 is SGHDN, CDR2 FVKESK, per germline. V and J are TRBV14 and TRBJ1-1, with unresolved D. Sequenced: blood. The sequence derives from a woman aged 50 to 60 in good health. CDR3 residues: CASSLQDPLEAFF. In DNA form, the CDR3 reads TGTGCCAGCAGCTTGCAGGACCCCCTGGAAGCTTTCTTT.